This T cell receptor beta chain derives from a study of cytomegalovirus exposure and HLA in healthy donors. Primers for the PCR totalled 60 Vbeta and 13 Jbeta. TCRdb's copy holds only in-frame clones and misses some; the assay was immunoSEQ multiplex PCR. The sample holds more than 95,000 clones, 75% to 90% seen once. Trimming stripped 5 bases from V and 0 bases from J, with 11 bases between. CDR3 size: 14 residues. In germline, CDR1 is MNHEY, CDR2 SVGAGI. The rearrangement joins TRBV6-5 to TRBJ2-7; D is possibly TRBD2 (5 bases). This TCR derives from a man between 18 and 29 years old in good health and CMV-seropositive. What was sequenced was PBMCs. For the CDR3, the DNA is TGTGCCAGCAGTCCGCGGGCCTTCTCCTACGAGCAGTACTTC. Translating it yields CASSPRAFSYEQYF.